This T cell receptor beta chain is from a study of T cell repertoires in cytomegalovirus infection. The overall study: An indication of both CMV infection and matching HLA type came from public TCR beta signatures.

V lost 10 bases and J lost 4, with 11 bases in between. The length of the CDR3 is 11 residues. CDR1 and CDR2 (germline): SNHLY, FYNNEI. TCRdb called the reads again in MiXCR, with one record for every CDR3 protein. The sample includes 150,000 to 160,000 distinct CDR3 sequences, about 20% of them seen just once. This clonotype was recorded once. What it binds is unknown. Study results and limitations: In two of eight donors, the top clonotype was HLA-C-restricted CMV-specific. Summed frequency of shared TCR beta families picked out CMV carriers who also had the relevant HLA.

This sequence was found in a human donor in good health (CMV status not recorded). Some clones in this sample may be carry-over from other donors' samples. The sample was PBMCs. The rearrangement uses TRBV2 and TRBJ2-7; D possibly uses TRBD1 or TRBD2 (5 bases each). The DNA of the CDR3 is TGTGCCACTGGCAGGGAGTACGAGCAGTACTTC. This encodes CATGREYEQYF.